This T cell receptor beta chain was captured in a study of cytomegalovirus exposure and HLA in healthy donors. The PCR made use of 60 Vbeta and 13 Jbeta primers. Here immunoSEQ multiplex PCR was the method, and the copy in TCRdb shows in-frame clones only, minus some. The data hold 130,000 or so clones, with more than 75% observed a single time. Study-wide points: In a later analysis, at a false discovery rate of 0.05, approximately 15,000 TCR beta sequences matched HLA alleles. Fewer N-insertions (relative to the roughly 730-donor mean) were reportedly seen in an Asian-associated ancestry cluster in a later analysis. Indistinguishability led to the exclusion of some V segments, TRBV6-2 and TRBV6-3 included.

After removal of 4 bases from V and 2 bases from J, the junction contained 8 bases not matched to a gene. Germline V gives CDR1 SGHNT, CDR2 YYREEE (reference sequence). The CDR3 is 15 residues long. As to this clone: Its antigen is unknown.

Sample: PBMCs. This rearrangement joins TRBV5-4 to TRBJ2-7; 8 bases map to TRBD2. The TCR comes from a woman between 45 and 60 years old in good health and CMV-seropositive. As DNA, the CDR3 is TGTGCCAGCAGCCCGGGGGGGATCGGAACCTACGAGCAGTACTTC. The encoded protein is CASSPGGIGTYEQYF.